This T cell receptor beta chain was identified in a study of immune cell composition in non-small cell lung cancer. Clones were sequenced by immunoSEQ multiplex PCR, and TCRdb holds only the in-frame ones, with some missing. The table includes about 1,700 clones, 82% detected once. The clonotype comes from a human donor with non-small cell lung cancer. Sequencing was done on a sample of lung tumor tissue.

The CDR3 loop is CASSLSRQGDEKLFF. Here the CDR3 DNA reads TGTGCCAGCAGCTTAAGCCGACAGGGAGATGAAAAACTGTTTTTT. The rearrangement links TRBV11-2 to TRBJ1-4; 7 positions agree with TRBD1. The ends lost 2 bases at V and 6 bases at J; junction bases unmatched: 6. The CDR3 contains 15 residues. CDR1 and CDR2 from the germline V gene are SGHAT and FQNNGV.